Below, one TCR beta chain is given with its context. The data stem from a study of blood T cell repertoires in COVID-19. Data came from immunoSEQ multiplex PCR; TCRdb stores just in-frame clones and leaves some out. Found here are roughly 86,000 clones, around 81% of them singletons; the top ten hold roughly 2.1%. Germline V gene sequence: CDR1 GTSNPN, CDR2 SVGIG (reference sequence). CDR3 length: 13 residues. Trimming shortened V by 0 bases and J by 6 bases, and 9 bases separated the two germline ends. Sequenced material: peripheral blood. The genes are TRBV30 and TRBJ1-5, with D tentatively TRBD1 (6 bases). The TCR comes from a woman aged 65 to 85 with acute or convalescent COVID-19. CDR3 nucleotide sequence: TGTGCCTGGAGTGTAGGGGGACGTCAGCCCCAGCATTTT. Protein: CAWSVGGRQPQHF.